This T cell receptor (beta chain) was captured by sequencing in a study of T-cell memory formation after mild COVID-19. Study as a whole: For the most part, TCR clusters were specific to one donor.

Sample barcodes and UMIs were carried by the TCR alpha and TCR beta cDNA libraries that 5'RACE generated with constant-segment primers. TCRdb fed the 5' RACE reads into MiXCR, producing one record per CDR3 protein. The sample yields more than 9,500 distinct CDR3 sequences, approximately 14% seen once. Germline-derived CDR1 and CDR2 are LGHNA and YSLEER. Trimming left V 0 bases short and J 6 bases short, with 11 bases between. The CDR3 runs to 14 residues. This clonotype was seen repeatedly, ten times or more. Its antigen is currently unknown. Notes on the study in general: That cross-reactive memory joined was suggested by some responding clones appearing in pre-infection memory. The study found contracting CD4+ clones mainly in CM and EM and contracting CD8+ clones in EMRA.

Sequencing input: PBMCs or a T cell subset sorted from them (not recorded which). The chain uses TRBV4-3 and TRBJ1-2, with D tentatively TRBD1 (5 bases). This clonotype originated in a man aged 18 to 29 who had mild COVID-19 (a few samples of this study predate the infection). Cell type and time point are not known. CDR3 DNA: TGCGCCAGCAGCCAAGAGAACAGGTTGCATGGCTACACCTTC. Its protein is CASSQENRLHGYTF.